Listed below are T cell receptor beta chains from one sample, sequenced in a study of technical replicates of blood from several donors. The method was immunoSEQ multiplex PCR; TCRdb's version includes in-frame clones alone and lacks a portion of them. Of tens of thousands of clones detected, 94% appear once; the ten largest clones hold approximately 0.4%. Sequencing was performed on T cells isolated from PBMCs. The receptors were sampled from a human donor in good health. Both conserved end residues are part of each CDR3. The D gene is left open where the match is weak. The size of a clone is reported for some rows only, either as once, few or many, or as a class for expanded clones.

V	J	size	D	DNA	CDR3
TRBV10-3	TRBJ2-2	NA	TRBD2	TGTGCCATCAGCCCGCTAGCGGGAGGGACCGGGGAGCTGTTTTTT	CAISPLAGGTGELFF
TRBV7-9	TRBJ2-5	NA	TRBD1	TGTGCCAGCAGCTTAATGGGACAGCAAGAGACCCAGTACTTC	CASSLMGQQETQYF
TRBV5-1	TRBJ1-4	NA	NA	TGCGCCAGCAGTCGGGATTCGGGGAATGAAAAACTGTTTTTT	CASSRDSGNEKLFF
TRBV9	TRBJ1-2	NA	NA	TGTGCCAGCAGCCCGAGTAAAACCTATGGCTACACCTTC	CASSPSKTYGYTF
TRBV9	TRBJ2-7	NA	NA	TGTGCCAGCAGCGGCCGGACAGGAGGGGGCGAGCAGTACTTC	CASSGRTGGGEQYF
TRBV9	TRBJ2-1	NA	NA	TGTGCCAGCAGCGCCAATCCGCCCGAGAATGAGCAGTTCTTC	CASSANPPENEQFF
TRBV2	TRBJ2-3	NA	NA	TGTGCCAGCAGTGAAATGCGGAGCTATTACACAGATACGCAGTATTTT	CASSEMRSYYTDTQYF
TRBV5-1	TRBJ1-2	NA	NA	TGCGCCAGCAGCTTGGCCGACATTACAGCGGGCTATGGCTACACCTTC	CASSLADITAGYGYTF
TRBV7-8	TRBJ2-3	NA	TRBD2	TGTGCCAGCAGCTTAAGTTCTAGCGGGAGGGCCAGCGATACGCAGTATTTT	CASSLSSSGRASDTQYF
TRBV6-5	TRBJ2-1	NA	TRBD2	TGTGCCAGCAGTTACGGGACTAGCGGGAGCAATGAGCAGTTCTTC	CASSYGTSGSNEQFF
TRBV11-3	TRBJ2-2	NA	TRBD2	TGTGCCAGCAGCTTAGCTGGACTAGCTTATAACGGGGAGCTGTTTTTT	CASSLAGLAYNGELFF
TRBV2	TRBJ1-1	NA	NA	TGTGCCAGCACAGGTGAGAACACTGAAGCTTTCTTT	CASTGENTEAFF
TRBV19	TRBJ2-2	NA	TRBD2	TGTGCCAGTAGTATAGGACTAGCGGGAGGGAACACCGGGGAGCTGTTTTTT	CASSIGLAGGNTGELFF
TRBV11-3	TRBJ2-7	NA	NA	TGTGCCAGCAGCCACCCAGGGGTTGCCTACGAGCAGTACTTC	CASSHPGVAYEQYF
TRBV29-1	TRBJ1-2	once	NA	TGCAGCGCAAAACCTTCTACAGGGCACTATGGCTACACCTTC	CSAKPSTGHYGYTF
TRBV11-2	TRBJ1-4	NA	TRBD1	TGTGCCAGCAGCTTAGCGGGGGGGACAGTTGAAAAACTGTTTTTT	CASSLAGGTVEKLFF
TRBV5-4	TRBJ2-7	NA	TRBD2	TGTGCCAGCAGCTGGGGACTAGCGGCATCCTACGAGCAGTACTTC	CASSWGLAASYEQYF
TRBV6-5	TRBJ1-5	NA	NA	TGTGCCAGCAGACGACAGAGCAATCAGCCCCAGCATTTT	CASRRQSNQPQHF
TRBV6-1	TRBJ2-7	NA	NA	TGTGCCAGCTCCAGCAGGGGAACGTCCTACGAGCAGTACTTC	CASSSRGTSYEQYF
TRBV19	TRBJ2-1	NA	TRBD2	TGTGCCAGTAGTAATCTAGCGGGAGCGGGCAATGAGCAGTTCTTC	CASSNLAGAGNEQFF
TRBV6-4	TRBJ2-3	once	TRBD1	TGTGCCAGCAGTGACTCTGCGGACAGGGAGATCACAGATACGCAGTATTTT	CASSDSADREITDTQYF
TRBV7-6	TRBJ2-1	NA	NA	TGTGCCAGCAGCCCCCTTCGAGGCGCAGCATACAATGAGCAGTTCTTC	CASSPLRGAAYNEQFF
TRBV29-1	TRBJ1-2	NA	NA	TGCAGCGCTCTTATCCGGGACTACGGCTACACCTTC	CSALIRDYGYTF
TRBV6-4	TRBJ2-3	NA	NA	TGTGCCAGCAGTGACAGTGACTCACGCACAGATACGCAGTATTTT	CASSDSDSRTDTQYF
TRBV29-1	TRBJ2-1	NA	NA	TGCAGCGTTCCAGTGGGGAGCTCCTACAATGAGCAGTTCTTC	CSVPVGSSYNEQFF
TRBV30	TRBJ1-2	NA	NA	TGTGCCTGGAGTGTTGCCTATAACTATGGCTACACCTTC	CAWSVAYNYGYTF
TRBV27	TRBJ2-7	NA	NA	TGTGCCAGCAGTTTATTTAGGACTCACTACGAGCAGTACTTC	CASSLFRTHYEQYF
TRBV19	TRBJ1-1	NA	NA	TGTGCCAGTAGTTTAACAATGAACACTGAAGCTTTCTTT	CASSLTMNTEAFF
TRBV19	TRBJ1-5	NA	NA	TGTGCCACTAAAAGGGGGGGATTTGATCAGCCCCAGCATTTT	CATKRGGFDQPQHF
TRBV7-3	TRBJ1-4	NA	TRBD1	TGTGCCAGCAGCTCGACAGGGGGACGAAATGAAAAACTGTTTTTT	CASSSTGGRNEKLFF
TRBV19	TRBJ1-2	NA	NA	TGTGCCAGTAGAGTTAGTCGGGGGGAGGGTGGCTACACCTTC	CASRVSRGEGGYTF
TRBV28	TRBJ2-3	NA	TRBD1	TGTGCCAGCAGCACAGGGGTCGGTAGCACAGATACGCAGTATTTT	CASSTGVGSTDTQYF
TRBV29-1	TRBJ1-1	NA	TRBD1	TGCAGCGTTGAAGTCACAGGGGGGAACACTGAAGCTTTCTTT	CSVEVTGGNTEAFF
TRBV5-1	TRBJ1-4	NA	NA	TGCGCCAGCAGCGACAATAATGAAAAACTGTTTTTT	CASSDNNEKLFF
TRBV14	TRBJ2-7	NA	NA	TGTGCCAGCAGCCTGAACAGGGTAGCCGAGCAGTACTTC	CASSLNRVAEQYF
TRBV4-2	TRBJ1-3	NA	NA	TGTGCCAGCAGCCAAACCCCGAGTGGGGAGGGAACTGGAAACACCATATATTTT	CASSQTPSGEGTGNTIYF
TRBV7-9	TRBJ2-2	NA	NA	TGTGCCAGCAGCTTACCCCTAGCCGGGGAGCTGTTTTTT	CASSLPLAGELFF
TRBV25-1	TRBJ2-5	NA	NA	TGTGCCAGCAGTGTCTTAACGGGGAGAGAAGAGACCCAGTACTTC	CASSVLTGREETQYF
TRBV6-4	TRBJ1-4	NA	TRBD1	TGTGCCAGCAGTGACTCCTCGACAGGGGGTAAAACTAATGAAAAACTGTTTTTT	CASSDSSTGGKTNEKLFF
TRBV9	TRBJ2-2	once	NA	TGTGCCAGCAGCGAAGGGGGGGCCGGGGAGCTGTTTTTT	CASSEGGAGELFF
TRBV6-5	TRBJ1-1	NA	TRBD1	TGTGCCAGCAGCACCGGGACAGGGTTGACTGAAGCTTTCTTT	CASSTGTGLTEAFF
TRBV5-6	TRBJ2-7	NA	NA	TGTGCCAGCAGCATCTCTAAGACTAAGGTCGAGCAGTACTTC	CASSISKTKVEQYF
TRBV4-1	TRBJ2-1	NA	TRBD1	TGCGCCAGCAGCCAAGGACAGGGGGCTTACAATGAGCAGTTCTTC	CASSQGQGAYNEQFF
TRBV7-9	TRBJ2-1	NA	TRBD1	TGTGCCAGCAGCCAACTCCCGGACAGGGGGCAGAATGAGCAGTTCTTC	CASSQLPDRGQNEQFF
TRBV4-1	TRBJ2-1	NA	NA	TGCGCCAGCAGCCAAGAGTGGGGGGAGGAGCAGTTCTTC	CASSQEWGEEQFF
TRBV21-1	TRBJ2-1	NA	NA	TGTGCCAGCAGCAAGACTAGCGGGGCTTCCTACAATGAGCAGTTCTTC	CASSKTSGASYNEQFF
TRBV6-1	TRBJ2-5	NA	NA	TGTGCCAGCAGTGCCAACCTGGCAGGGGCCCTAGAGACCCAGTACTTC	CASSANLAGALETQYF
TRBV5-4	TRBJ2-3	NA	NA	TGTGCCAGCAGCTCCCTTAGCACAGATACGCAGTATTTT	CASSSLSTDTQYF
TRBV19	TRBJ2-1	NA	NA	TGTGCCAGCGCTGCTGGTAGCGCTAGCTCCTACAATGAGCAGTTCTTC	CASAAGSASSYNEQFF
TRBV29-1	TRBJ1-1	few	TRBD1	TGCAGCGTTGTTGAGACAGGGGGCCATACTGAAGCTTTCTTT	CSVVETGGHTEAFF
TRBV19	TRBJ1-2	NA	NA	TGTGCCAGTAGTAGATACAGAGCTGATAACTATGGCTACACCTTC	CASSRYRADNYGYTF
TRBV6-5	TRBJ1-1	NA	TRBD1	TGTGCCAGCAGTTACGGGACAGGGGTGACTGAAGCTTTCTTT	CASSYGTGVTEAFF
TRBV2	TRBJ2-3	NA	NA	TGTGCCACCTACAGGACAAGGCTCCCAGATACGCAGTATTTT	CATYRTRLPDTQYF
TRBV27	TRBJ1-4	NA	NA	TGTGCCAGCAGTTTATCCGGTGAAAAACTGTTTTTT	CASSLSGEKLFF
TRBV7-8	TRBJ2-5	NA	TRBD2	TGTGCCAGCAGCTTAGTATTTTCGGGGGGCCAAGAGACCCAGTACTTC	CASSLVFSGGQETQYF
TRBV10-1	TRBJ2-3	few	TRBD1	TGCGCCAGCAGTGAGGCCCCCGGGACAGGGGGCAAGGGGGGTACGCAGTATTTT	CASSEAPGTGGKGGTQYF
TRBV7-3	TRBJ2-3	NA	NA	TGTGCCAGCAGCTTGGGACTTGACACAGATACGCAGTATTTT	CASSLGLDTDTQYF